There are many counts of the clone carrying this T cell receptor beta chain. The sample belongs to a study of patients and donors after allogeneic stem cell transplantation. MiXCR was run by TCRdb on the RT-PCR reads, yielding one entry per CDR3 protein. The sample has hundreds of thousands of distinct CDR3 sequences; 12% to 15% are singletons. Trimming removed 6 bases from V and 0 bases from J, with 8 bases in between. The V gene's germline CDR1 is SNHLY and CDR2 FYNNEI. The CDR3 sequence is 14 residues long. This receptor was taken from a human donor who was either an allogeneic HSCT recipient or a stem cell or donor lymphocyte infusion donor (not recorded which). It is not recorded whose cells these are; they may come from a transplant donor. Sequenced sample: blood, either unsorted or a sorted T cell fraction (not recorded which). The chain uses TRBV2 and TRBJ1-4, with no clear D. Written as DNA, the CDR3 is TGTGCCAGCAGGAAGGATGCAACTAATGAAAAACTGTTTTTT. This encodes CASRKDATNEKLFF.